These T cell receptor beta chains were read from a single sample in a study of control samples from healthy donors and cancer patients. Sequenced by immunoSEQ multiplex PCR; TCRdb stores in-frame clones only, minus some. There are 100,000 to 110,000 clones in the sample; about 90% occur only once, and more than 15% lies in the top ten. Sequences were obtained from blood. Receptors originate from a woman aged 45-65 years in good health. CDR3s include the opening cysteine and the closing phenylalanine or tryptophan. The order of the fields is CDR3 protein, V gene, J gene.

CASSFRGQPQHF	TRBV5-4	TRBJ1-5
CASSLTRVDGYTF	TRBV12-3/TRBV12-4	TRBJ1-2
CASSTGQGADF	TRBV11-2	TRBJ2-4
CASSVLQGKEGTSYEQYF	TRBV14	TRBJ2-7
CASSIQTMNTEAFF	TRBV19	TRBJ1-1
CASSPRSSGSPNEQFF	TRBV18	TRBJ2-1
CASSLGQGALSNTEAFF	TRBV5-1	TRBJ1-1
CAISGTVNSPLHF	TRBV10-3	TRBJ1-6
CAWGDSRLEMNTEAFF	TRBV30	TRBJ1-1
CAWVWPSGVNPCYNEQFF	TRBV30	TRBJ2-1
CASSSRQAPNEQFF	TRBV7-6	TRBJ2-1
CASSQAPRVAGRGETQYF	TRBV3-1/TRBV3-2	TRBJ2-5
CASSLARESMNTEAFF	TRBV5-4	TRBJ1-1
CASSTNTEAFF	TRBV3-1/TRBV3-2	TRBJ1-1
CASSVAGDGLGMVTGELFF	TRBV9	TRBJ2-2
CASSTRDRRNGYTF	TRBV6-5	TRBJ1-2
CAWGGLGTGELFF	TRBV30	TRBJ2-2
CSVVTGLNYGYTF	TRBV29-1	TRBJ1-2
CASSYTTGATYEQYF	TRBV6-5	TRBJ2-7
CASSAVSGANVLTF	TRBV9	TRBJ2-6
CASSPSDRLNTEAFF	TRBV28	TRBJ1-1
CASSPGVGTMNTEAFF	TRBV5-1	TRBJ1-1
CASGRHTTSPDTQYF	TRBV4-3	TRBJ2-3
CRRGIVAKNIQYF	TRBV6-4	TRBJ2-4
CASSLPRSRTSGHNEQFF	TRBV4-1	TRBJ2-1
CASSAPEGEKKNQPQHF	TRBV19	TRBJ1-5
CASLPRLDSYEQYF	TRBV28	TRBJ2-7
CASIRHDRADTIYF	TRBV6-5	TRBJ1-3
CASSQDSSGGTYEQYF	TRBV4-2	TRBJ2-7
CASSGTSGFSSYEQYF	TRBV4-1	TRBJ2-7
CASSLRDRGQDYGYTF	TRBV27	TRBJ1-2
CAWRSFPANEQFF	TRBV30	TRBJ2-1
CAWSGIKRAFF	TRBV30	TRBJ1-1
CASSGLSYEQYF	TRBV2	TRBJ2-7
CASSLGFGRENTIYF	TRBV5-4	TRBJ1-3
CASSLAVYEQYF	TRBV7-2	TRBJ2-7
CSALTGYGYTF	TRBV20-1	TRBJ1-2
CASSYLASGYNEQFF	TRBV6-5	TRBJ2-1
CTTGGMYQPQHF	TRBV6-5	TRBJ1-5
CASSQTGTATNEKLFF	TRBV7-3	TRBJ1-4
CASSFGTSGRRVGELFF	TRBV11-3	TRBJ2-2
CASSLGLASPLHF	TRBV27	TRBJ1-6
CATSDPRGGRVNEQFF	TRBV24-1	TRBJ2-1
CASSSDPRGPEAFF	TRBV27	TRBJ1-1
CASSQNVGQNYGYTF	TRBV7-6	TRBJ1-2
CASSIDWRSNQPQHF	TRBV19	TRBJ1-5
CATSDHGTAGYGYTF	TRBV24-1	TRBJ1-2
CASSPEQGIPYNEQFF	TRBV9	TRBJ2-1
CAIGSGNSTDTQYF	TRBV10-3	TRBJ2-3
CATSPVVQAEDTQYF	TRBV19	TRBJ2-3
CASSLQGSNEQFF	TRBV12-3/TRBV12-4	TRBJ2-1
CASSSDTNNQPQHF	TRBV28	TRBJ1-5